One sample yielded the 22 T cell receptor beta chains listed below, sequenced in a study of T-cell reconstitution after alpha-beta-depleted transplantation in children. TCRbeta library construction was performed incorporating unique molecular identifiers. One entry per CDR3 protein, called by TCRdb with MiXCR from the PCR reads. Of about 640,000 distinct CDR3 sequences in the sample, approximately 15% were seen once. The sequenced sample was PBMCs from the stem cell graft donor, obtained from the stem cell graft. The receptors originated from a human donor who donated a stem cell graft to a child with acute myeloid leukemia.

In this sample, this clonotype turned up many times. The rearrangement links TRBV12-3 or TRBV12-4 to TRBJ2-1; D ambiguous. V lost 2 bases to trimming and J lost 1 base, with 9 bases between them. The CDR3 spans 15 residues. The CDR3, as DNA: TGTGCCAGCAGTTTATGGGCCCGTTCCTACAATGAGCAGTTCTTC. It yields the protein CASSLWARSYNEQFF.

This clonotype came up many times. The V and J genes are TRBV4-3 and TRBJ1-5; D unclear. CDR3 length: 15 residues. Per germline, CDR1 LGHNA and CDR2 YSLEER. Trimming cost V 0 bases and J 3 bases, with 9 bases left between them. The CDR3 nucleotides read TGCGCCAGCAGCCAAGATCAAGGGATCAATCAGCCCCAGCATTTT. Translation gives CASSQDQGINQPQHF.

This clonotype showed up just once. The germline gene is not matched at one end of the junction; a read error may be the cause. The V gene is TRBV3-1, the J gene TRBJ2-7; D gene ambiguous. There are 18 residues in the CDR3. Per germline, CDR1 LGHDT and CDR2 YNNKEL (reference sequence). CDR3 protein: CTSSFEVPAGVTRWEQYF. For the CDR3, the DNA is TGTACCAGCAGTTTTGAGGTACCGGCAGGAGTGACTCGCTGGGAGCAGTACTTC.

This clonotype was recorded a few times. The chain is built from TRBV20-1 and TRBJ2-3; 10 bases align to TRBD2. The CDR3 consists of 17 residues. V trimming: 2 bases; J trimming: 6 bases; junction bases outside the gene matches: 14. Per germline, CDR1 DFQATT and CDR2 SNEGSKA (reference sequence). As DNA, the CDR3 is TGCAGTGCTAGAAAGAGGAGCGGGGGGGGAGTATGGGATACGCAGTATTTT. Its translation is CSARKRSGGGVWDTQYF.

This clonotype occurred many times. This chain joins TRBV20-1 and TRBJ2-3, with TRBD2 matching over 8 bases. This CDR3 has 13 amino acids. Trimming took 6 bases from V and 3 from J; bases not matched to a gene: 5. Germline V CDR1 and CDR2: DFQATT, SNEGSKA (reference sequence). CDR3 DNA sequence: TGCAGTGCCGCGGGGGGTTCGACAGATACGCAGTATTTT. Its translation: CSAAGGSTDTQYF.

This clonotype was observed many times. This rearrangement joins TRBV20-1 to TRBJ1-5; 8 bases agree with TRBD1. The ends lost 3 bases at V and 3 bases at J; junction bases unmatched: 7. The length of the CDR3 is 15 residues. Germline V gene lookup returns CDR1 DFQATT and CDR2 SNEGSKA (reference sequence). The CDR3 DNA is TGCAGTGCTAGGGGGGGACAGGAGGACAATCAGCCCCAGCATTTT. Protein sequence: CSARGGQEDNQPQHF.

CDR3 region: CATALSSYNSPLHF. The CDR3 nucleotides read TGTGCCACTGCGCTGAGCTCCTATAATTCACCCCTCCACTTT. The V gene is TRBV10-3, the J gene TRBJ1-6; no firm D call. The CDR3 length is 14 residues. Germline V gives CDR1 ENHRY, CDR2 SYGVKD. V shed 10 bases and J shed 0 bases, with 10 bases lying between them.

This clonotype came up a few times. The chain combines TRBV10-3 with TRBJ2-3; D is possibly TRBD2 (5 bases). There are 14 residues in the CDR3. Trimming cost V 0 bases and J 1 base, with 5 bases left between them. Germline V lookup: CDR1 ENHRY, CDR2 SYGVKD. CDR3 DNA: TGTGCCATCAGTGAGTCGCGGGGCACAGATACGCAGTATTTT. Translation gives CAISESRGTDTQYF.

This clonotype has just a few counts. The DNA of the CDR3 is TGCGCCAGCAGCCCCGGACTAGCGGGGGTTTATGAGCAGTTCTTC. It encodes CASSPGLAGVYEQFF. The genes are TRBV5-1 and TRBJ2-1, with 13 bases identical to TRBD2. The germline gives CDR1 SGHRS, CDR2 YFSETQ. V was clipped by 4 bases and J by 8 bases; unmatched bases: 6. This CDR3 contains 15 residues.

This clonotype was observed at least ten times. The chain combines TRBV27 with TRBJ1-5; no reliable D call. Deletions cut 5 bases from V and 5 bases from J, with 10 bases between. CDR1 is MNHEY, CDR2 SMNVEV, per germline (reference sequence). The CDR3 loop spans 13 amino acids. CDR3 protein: CASSRNEDQPQHF. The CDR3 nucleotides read TGTGCCAGCAGTCGGAATGAGGATCAGCCCCAGCATTTT.

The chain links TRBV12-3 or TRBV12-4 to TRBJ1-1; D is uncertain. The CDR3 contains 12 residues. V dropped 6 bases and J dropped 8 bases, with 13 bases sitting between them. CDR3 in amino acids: CASSNLPGEAFF. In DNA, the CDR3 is TGTGCCAGCAGCAACCTCCCTGGGGAAGCTTTCTTT.

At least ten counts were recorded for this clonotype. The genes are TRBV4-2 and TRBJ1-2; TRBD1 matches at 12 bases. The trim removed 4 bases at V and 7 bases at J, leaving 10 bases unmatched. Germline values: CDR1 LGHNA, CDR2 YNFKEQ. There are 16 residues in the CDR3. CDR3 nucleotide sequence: TGTGCCAGCAGCCGAAGTCCGGGACAGGGGGCTTTTGGCTACACCTTC. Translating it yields CASSRSPGQGAFGYTF.

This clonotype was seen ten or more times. CDR3 protein: CSASSWTGVTYNEQFF. The CDR3 nucleotides are TGCAGTGCTAGCTCTTGGACAGGGGTAACCTACAATGAGCAGTTCTTC. J is TRBJ2-1 and V is TRBV20-1; 9 positions match TRBD1. The CDR3 is 16 amino acids. Germline V gives CDR1 DFQATT, CDR2 SNEGSKA (reference sequence). V lost 3 bases to trimming and J lost 2 bases; unmatched junction nucleotides: 8.

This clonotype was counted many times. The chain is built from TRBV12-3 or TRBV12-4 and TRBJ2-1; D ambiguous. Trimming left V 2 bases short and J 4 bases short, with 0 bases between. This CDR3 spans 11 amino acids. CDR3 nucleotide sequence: TGTGCCAGCAGTTTATACAATGAGCAGTTCTTC. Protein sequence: CASSLYNEQFF.

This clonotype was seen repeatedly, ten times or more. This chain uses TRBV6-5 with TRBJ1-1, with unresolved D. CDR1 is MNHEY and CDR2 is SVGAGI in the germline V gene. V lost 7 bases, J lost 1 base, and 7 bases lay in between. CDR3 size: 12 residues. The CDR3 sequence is CASKPGNTEAFF. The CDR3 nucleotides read TGTGCCAGCAAACCGGGGAACACTGAAGCTTTCTTT.

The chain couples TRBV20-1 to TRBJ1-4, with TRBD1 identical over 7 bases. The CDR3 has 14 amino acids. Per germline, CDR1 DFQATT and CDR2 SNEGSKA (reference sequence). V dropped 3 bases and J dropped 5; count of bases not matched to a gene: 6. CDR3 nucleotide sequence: TGCAGTGCTAGCCTGGGACAGTGGAATGAAAAACTGTTTTTT. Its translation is CSASLGQWNEKLFF.

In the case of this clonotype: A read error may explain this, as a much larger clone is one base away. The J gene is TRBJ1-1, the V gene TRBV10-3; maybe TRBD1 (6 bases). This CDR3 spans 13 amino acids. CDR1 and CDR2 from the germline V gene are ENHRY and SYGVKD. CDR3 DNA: TGTGCCATCAAGGGGAGAGGGGACACTCAAGCTTTCTTT. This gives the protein CAIKGRGDTQAFF.

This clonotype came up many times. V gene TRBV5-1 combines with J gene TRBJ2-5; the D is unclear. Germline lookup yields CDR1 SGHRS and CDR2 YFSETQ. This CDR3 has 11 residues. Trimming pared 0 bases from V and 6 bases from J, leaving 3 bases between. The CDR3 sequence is CASSLGQTQYF. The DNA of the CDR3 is TGCGCCAGCAGCTTGGGGCAGACCCAGTACTTC.

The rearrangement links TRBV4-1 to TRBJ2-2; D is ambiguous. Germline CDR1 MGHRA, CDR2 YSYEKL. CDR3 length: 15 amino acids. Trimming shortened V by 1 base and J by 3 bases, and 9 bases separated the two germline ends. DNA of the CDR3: TGCGCCAGCAGCCAAGTTCAAGTGGACACCGGGGAGCTGTTTTTT. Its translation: CASSQVQVDTGELFF.

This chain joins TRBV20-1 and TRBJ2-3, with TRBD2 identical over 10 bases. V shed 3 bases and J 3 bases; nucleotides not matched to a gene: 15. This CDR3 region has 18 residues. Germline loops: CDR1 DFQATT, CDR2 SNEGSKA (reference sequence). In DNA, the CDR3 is TGCAGTGCTAGGCCGACTCGAGCGGGGGGGCTCAGGACAGATACGCAGTATTTT. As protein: CSARPTRAGGLRTDTQYF.

The CDR3 DNA reads as TGTGCCAGCAGCGTAGGTGGGGCAAGCTCCTACGAGCAGTACTTC. This gives the protein CASSVGGASSYEQYF. This chain uses TRBV9 with TRBJ2-7; tentative D call: TRBD1 (5 bases). The V end was cut by 0 bases, the J end by 0 bases, with 10 bases between. CDR1 SGDLS and CDR2 YYNGEE come from the germline V gene. This CDR3 is 15 amino acids long.

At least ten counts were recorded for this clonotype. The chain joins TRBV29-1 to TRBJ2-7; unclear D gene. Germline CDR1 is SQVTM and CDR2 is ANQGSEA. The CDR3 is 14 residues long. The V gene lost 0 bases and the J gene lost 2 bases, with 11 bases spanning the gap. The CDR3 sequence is CSVEELARTYEQYV. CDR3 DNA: TGCAGCGTTGAAGAGTTGGCCCGCACCTACGAGCAGTACGTC.